This section outlines one TCR beta chain sequence together with its context. The data derive from a study of blood T cell repertoires in COVID-19. Across the whole study: Sites in the United States, Italy and Spain provided acute and convalescent COVID-19 samples. In each case, the material was cDNA or gDNA derived from T cells, B-cell-depleted T cells, or PBMCs.

There are 13 residues in the CDR3. CDR1 GTSNPN and CDR2 SVGIG come from the germline V gene (reference sequence). J gave up 6 bases and V 7 bases, and 9 bases lay outside the gene matches. Sequenced by immunoSEQ multiplex PCR; TCRdb stores in-frame clones only, minus some. The sample shows approximately 220,000 clones, about nine tenths of them seen only once. This clonotype originated in a man aged 30 to 39 who had recovered from COVID-19. Input material: PBMCs or T cells enriched from blood (not recorded which). V is TRBV30 and J is TRBJ2-1, with 7 positions matching TRBD1. As DNA, the CDR3 is TGTGCCTATAGACAGGGCCCATTCAATGAGCAGTTCTTC. Protein: CAYRQGPFNEQFF.